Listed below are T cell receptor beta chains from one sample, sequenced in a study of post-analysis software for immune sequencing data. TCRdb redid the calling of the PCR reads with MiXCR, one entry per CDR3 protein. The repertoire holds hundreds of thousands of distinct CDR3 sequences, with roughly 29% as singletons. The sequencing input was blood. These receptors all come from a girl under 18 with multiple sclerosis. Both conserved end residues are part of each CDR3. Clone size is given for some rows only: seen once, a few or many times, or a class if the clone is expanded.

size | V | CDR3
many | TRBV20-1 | CSVMLRDTPYGYTF
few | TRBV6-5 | CASSSLTGGEETQYF
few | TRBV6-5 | CASSLERVNTEAFF
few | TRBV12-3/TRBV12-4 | CASSSGTQRPYEQYF
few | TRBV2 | CASSEVAGSKQFF
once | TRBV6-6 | CASSQDVGKPQHF
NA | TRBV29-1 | CSVAGPQNYGYTF
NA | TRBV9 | CASSARRAGTQYEQYF
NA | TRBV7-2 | CASSPDSGWAGYTF
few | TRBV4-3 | CASSQEGRNEKLFF
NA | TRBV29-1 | CSVGLPGSHEKLFF
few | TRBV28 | CATQWDLGAYEQFF
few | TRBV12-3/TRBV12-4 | CASRLERALSYNEQFF
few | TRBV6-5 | CASRRTSEFNQPQHF
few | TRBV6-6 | CASSYPGLDTQYF
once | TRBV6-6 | CASSRGGLAVETQYF
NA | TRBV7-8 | CASSLFSGQKYNKQFF
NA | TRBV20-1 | CSARVSSGGPRTDTQYF